This TCR beta chain was identified during a study of T cells in Graves' hyperthyroidism and ophthalmopathy. Cells are PBMCs isolated from about 10 ml of fresh blood. The source material, RNA transcripts, was used to amplify TCR beta CDR3 regions. Researchers ran a first-round RT-PCR on the TCR CDR3 using the HTBI primer set. TCRdb re-called the multiplex PCR reads with MiXCR, one entry per CDR3 protein. The data show 550,000 to 650,000 distinct CDR3 sequences, with 11% to 15% seen just once and roughly 14% held by the top ten. Germline V gene lookup returns CDR1 ENHRY and CDR2 SYGVKD. The CDR3 covers 14 residues. With V trimmed by 6 bases and J by 3 bases, 7 bases remained unmatched.

Sequencing was carried out using blood. The TCR sequence derives from a woman aged 40 to 49 with Graves' hyperthyroidism. The chain uses TRBV10-3 and TRBJ2-7, with 8 nucleotides matching TRBD2. The CDR3 protein is CAISGIGGDYEQYF. The CDR3 DNA is TGTGCCATCAGCGGAATCGGGGGGGACTACGAGCAGTACTTC.